These 10 T cell receptor beta chains originate from one sample sequenced in a study of blood T cell repertoires in COVID-19. The table came from immunoSEQ multiplex PCR; TCRdb's copy has only in-frame clones and leaves some out. The data contain about 370,000 clones, 89% of them singletons. The sample comprised peripheral blood. Receptors originate from a young woman with COVID-19, enrolled during active disease.

The chain joins TRBV28 to TRBJ2-4, with 8 bases fitting TRBD1. The V gene's germline CDR1 is MDHEN and CDR2 SYDVKM. The V segment lost 6 bases and the J segment 1 base; nucleotides outside the gene matches: 8. This CDR3 comprises 16 residues. CDR3 amino acids: CASRPMDRVAKNIQYF. Written as DNA, the CDR3 is TGTGCCAGCAGGCCGATGGACAGGGTGGCCAAAAACATTCAGTACTTC.

V is TRBV5-1 and J is TRBJ2-7; TRBD1 is a possible D gene (5 bases). Germline CDR1 SGHRS, CDR2 YFSETQ. Trimming removed 8 bases from V and 6 bases from J, with 24 bases in between. The CDR3 consists of 15 residues. CDR3 nucleotides: TGCGCCAGTAGGGGTGGGTGGGGCGGCCACCTCGAGCAGTACTTC. It encodes CASRGGWGGHLEQYF. Full variable domain (remainder filled in from reference TRBV5-1 and TRBJ2-7): KAGVTQTPRYLIKTRGQQVTLSCSPISGHRSVSWYQQTPGQGLQFLFEYFSETQRNKGNFPGRFSGRQFSNSRSEMNVSTLELGDSALYLCASRGGWGGHLEQYFGPGTRLTVT.

This clone occurred once. V usage is TRBV27 and J usage is TRBJ1-5; 9 bases agree with TRBD1. V was pared by 8 bases and J by 1 base, with 21 bases of the junction left unmatched. Germline V CDR1 and CDR2: MNHEY, SMNVEV (reference sequence). The CDR3 totals 20 residues. CDR3: CASEFEYRGRLFKSNQPQHF. Here the CDR3 DNA reads TGTGCCAGCGAATTCGAGTACAGGGGGCGCTTGTTTAAAAGCAATCAGCCCCAGCATTTT.

The chain employs TRBV7-9 and TRBJ1-3; D remains ambiguous. The CDR3 has 14 residues. CDR1 and CDR2 (germline): SEHNR, FQNEAQ (reference sequence). V lost 6 bases and J 2 bases, leaving 11 bases between the germline ends. CDR3 DNA: TGTGCCAGCAGGCCCGCTGCAGCTGGAAACACCATATATTTT. Translated: CASRPAAAGNTIYF. The complete variable domain, with remaining parts taken from reference TRBV7-9 and TRBJ1-3, reads DTGVSQNPRHKITKRGQNVTFRCDPISEHNRLYWYRQTLGQGPEFLTYFQNEAQLEKSRLLSDRFSAERPKGSFSTLEIQRTEQGDSAMYLCASRPAAAGNTIYFGEGSWLTVV.

This rearrangement joins TRBV15 to TRBJ2-1; TRBD2 matches at 10 bases. This CDR3 is built from 16 residues. Per germline, CDR1 LNHNV and CDR2 YYDKDF (reference sequence). J lost 9 bases, V lost 3 bases, and 11 bases had no gene match. The CDR3 DNA is TGTGCCACCAGCAGGGGGCCCCTAGCGGGAGAGTTTGAGCAGTTCTTC. Its translation is CATSRGPLAGEFEQFF.

V usage is TRBV7-2 and J usage is TRBJ1-5, with TRBD1 matching over 8 bases. Per germline, CDR1 SGHTA and CDR2 FQGNSA. Trimming at V came to 3 bases and at J to 6 bases, leaving 13 bases not matched to a gene. CDR3 length: 17 amino acids. The DNA of the CDR3 is TGTGCCAGCAGCTTCGGACAGGGAGGGTTTGGAATTCAGCCCCAGCATTTT. Translating gives CASSFGQGGFGIQPQHF.

The chain carries TRBV4-3 and TRBJ1-2; 7 nucleotides agree with TRBD1. Trimming took 3 bases from V and 8 from J; bases not matched to a gene: 12. The CDR3 is 15 amino acids. Looked up from germline, CDR1 is LGHNA and CDR2 is YSLEER. The CDR3 reads CASSQGGAQGRGYTF. CDR3 nucleotide sequence: TGCGCCAGCAGCCAGGGGGGTGCACAGGGGCGAGGCTACACCTTC.

The rearrangement joins TRBV18 to TRBJ2-7, with 7 nucleotides matching TRBD2. The CDR3 length is 15 residues. CDR1 and CDR2 (germline): KGHSH, LQKENI. The J segment lost 3 bases and the V segment lost 4 bases, leaving 9 bases of the junction unmatched. The CDR3 sequence is CASSLGAGSRYEQYF. In DNA, the CDR3 is TGTGCCAGCTCACTAGGAGCGGGATCACGCTACGAGCAGTACTTC.

This chain links TRBV25-1 with TRBJ2-3; 8 bases fit TRBD1. This CDR3 has 13 residues. Germline V gene sequence: CDR1 MGHDK, CDR2 SYGVNS. Trimming cost V 10 bases and J 1 base; bases outside gene matches: 4. The CDR3 loop reads CATDRGGTDTQYF. For the CDR3, the DNA is TGTGCCACCGACAGGGGCGGCACAGATACGCAGTATTTT.

This clone appeared a single time. This chain uses TRBV5-1 with TRBJ2-2; the match to TRBD2 covers 10 bases. The germline gives CDR1 SGHRS, CDR2 YFSETQ. V lost 1 base and J lost 6; bases outside the gene matches: 12. The CDR3 spans 18 residues. The CDR3 DNA sequence: TGCGCCAGCAGCTTGACGCCTAGCGGGAGCACCGCTCCCGGGGAGCTGTTTTTT. Protein sequence: CASSLTPSGSTAPGELFF.